This T cell receptor beta chain stems from a study of blood T cell repertoires in COVID-19. Whole-study context: The United States, Italy and Spain were the sources of the acute and convalescent COVID-19 samples. Sample material is recorded as cDNA or gDNA derived from T cells, B-cell-depleted T cells, or PBMCs.

Per the original data handling: Amplification from reference gene primers served as the basis for estimated nucleated cell counts. TCRdb's table, derived via immunoSEQ multiplex PCR, lists solely in-frame clones and lacks some. The V and J calls and clone size come from that table; D and trimming were worked out from the DNA. The sample records fewer than 150,000 clones, 85% to 90% being singletons. The CDR3 consists of 12 residues. Trimming stripped 5 bases from V and 8 bases from J, with 12 bases between. The germline V gene has CDR1 MNHEY and CDR2 SVGAGI. This rearrangement joins TRBV6-5 to TRBJ1-1; possibly TRBD1 for D (6 bases). The sample taken for sequencing was peripheral blood. This clonotype was obtained from a woman in her forties or fifties with active or convalescent COVID-19. The CDR3 sequence: CASSPDRSEAFF. The CDR3 DNA reads as TGTGCCAGCAGTCCCGACAGGTCCGAAGCTTTCTTT.